A few counts support the clone carrying this TCR beta chain. The sample originates from a study of Graves' ophthalmopathy and Graves' hyperthyroidism. V shed 0 bases and J 0 bases; nucleotides not matched to a gene: 4. Per the germline V gene, CDR1 is ENHRY and CDR2 is SYGVKD. CDR3 length: 17 residues. Clinical symptoms and serum thyroxine were used for diagnosis; TRAb, thyroid ultrasound and orbital computed tomography were also relied on. Someone took the PBMCs out of approximately 9 ml of fresh peripheral blood. Transcripts of RNA were the source for amplifying TCR beta CDR3 regions. Second-round multiplex PCR followed a first-round RT-PCR using HTBI primers. One entry per CDR3 protein results from TCRdb running MiXCR on the multiplex PCR reads. The table lists some 370,000 distinct CDR3 sequences, approximately 17% of them singletons.

Sequencing was carried out using peripheral blood. V and J are TRBV10-3 and TRBJ1-3, with 8 bases identical to TRBD1. This receptor was taken from an adult woman with stable Graves' hyperthyroidism. CDR3 in DNA: TGTGCCATCAGTGAGTCCGGGACAGGCGTCTCTGGAAACACCATATATTTT. Amino acid sequence: CAISESGTGVSGNTIYF.